The 10 T cell receptor beta chains given below trace back to one sample, sequenced in a study of T cell changes during pregnancy in multiple sclerosis. Assay used: immunoSEQ multiplex PCR; TCRdb lists only in-frame clones, some missing. This table holds about 76,000 clones, approximately 90% found once. The specimen was peripheral blood, collected in the first trimester of pregnancy. All receptors come from a female donor in good health, enrolled as a control in a pregnancy study.

The chain couples TRBV28 to TRBJ2-1, with 8 nucleotides matching TRBD2. The CDR3 is 15 amino acids. Per germline, CDR1 MDHEN and CDR2 SYDVKM. J gave up 3 bases and V 4 bases, and 5 bases lay outside the gene matches. The CDR3 is CASSSRTSNYNEQFF. The DNA of the CDR3 is TGTGCCAGCAGTTCTCGGACTAGCAACTACAATGAGCAGTTCTTC.

The rearrangement uses TRBV19 and TRBJ2-7; 11 bases agree with TRBD1. V lost 5 bases to trimming and J lost 4 bases; unmatched junction nucleotides: 7. From germline, CDR1 is LNHDA and CDR2 SQIVND (reference sequence). There are 15 residues in the CDR3. DNA for the CDR3: TGTGCCAGTAGTGCCGGGGGGACAGGGGGGTACGAGCAGTACTTC. Translation gives CASSAGGTGGYEQYF.

V gene TRBV2 combines with J gene TRBJ1-5, with 7 bases matching TRBD1. The length of the CDR3 is 15 residues. Unmatched junction bases numbered 5, after V lost 3 bases and J lost 3 bases. Germline assignment: CDR1 SNHLY and CDR2 FYNNEI. CDR3 coding DNA: TGTGCCAGCAGTGAGATGGACAGGTACAATCAGCCCCAGCATTTT. Amino acid sequence: CASSEMDRYNQPQHF.

The rearrangement joins TRBV5-1 to TRBJ2-5; D remains unclear. This CDR3 is built from 12 residues. The V gene's germline CDR1 is SGHRS and CDR2 YFSETQ. V lost 4 bases, J lost 2 bases, and 6 bases lay in between. The DNA of the CDR3 is TGCGCCAGCAGCGCGTCTCAAGAGACCCAGTACTTC. It encodes CASSASQETQYF.

About this clone itself: The sample carries other DNA sequences with the same CDR3. This sequence joins TRBV28 and TRBJ2-7; D is unclear. Trimming shortened V by 5 bases and J by 3 bases, and 8 bases separated the two germline ends. In germline, CDR1 is MDHEN, CDR2 SYDVKM. The CDR3 has 12 amino acids. The CDR3 sequence is CASSLRGYEQYF. DNA for the CDR3: TGTGCCAGCAGTCTACGAGGCTACGAGCAGTACTTC.

The V gene is TRBV7-2, the J gene TRBJ2-2; tentatively, D is TRBD1 (5 bases). Germline CDR1 is SGHTA and CDR2 is FQGNSA. The CDR3 extends over 13 amino acids. The V end was cut by 11 bases, the J end by 0 bases, with 10 bases between. CDR3 DNA sequence: TGTGCCTCCGCAGGGCCGAACACCGGGGAGCTGTTTTTT. Amino acids: CASAGPNTGELFF.

The rearrangement uses TRBV5-1 and TRBJ2-1; 7 bases map to TRBD2. With 4 bases clipped from V and 7 bases from J, the junction kept 11 bases outside the gene matches. Germline V gene data show CDR1 as SGHRS and CDR2 as YFSETQ. The CDR3 totals 15 residues. The CDR3 DNA reads TGCGCCAGCAGCCTCCTCTGGATGGGGGGGAATGAGCAGTTCTTC. This translates into CASSLLWMGGNEQFF.

The chain recombines TRBV4-2 with TRBJ2-7, with 9 bases aligning to TRBD2. This CDR3 has 15 amino acids. V shed 7 bases, J shed 4 bases, and the junction held 11 bases outside the gene matches. Germline V gene sequence: CDR1 LGHNA, CDR2 YNFKEQ. The CDR3 loop is CASMLTSGSGYEQYF. The CDR3 DNA sequence: TGTGCCAGCATGTTGACTAGCGGATCAGGTTACGAGCAGTACTTC.

The gene calls are TRBV18 and TRBJ2-1, with 8 bases identical to TRBD2. The CDR3 runs 15 residues. Germline V gene lookup returns CDR1 KGHSH and CDR2 LQKENI. J lost 3 bases, V lost 2 bases, and 3 bases had no gene match. The CDR3 DNA is TGTGCCAGCTCACCAGGACTAGCCTTCTACAATGAGCAGTTCTTC. As protein: CASSPGLAFYNEQFF.

The chain is built from TRBV27 and TRBJ2-1, with D perhaps TRBD1 (6 bases). With 7 bases removed from V and 1 base from J, the gap between germline ends came to 11 bases. This CDR3 comprises 14 residues. Germline-derived CDR1 and CDR2 are MNHEY and SMNVEV (reference sequence). CDR3 DNA sequence: TGTGCCAGCAAAAGGACAGTGTCCTACAATGAGCAGTTCTTC. Amino acids: CASKRTVSYNEQFF.